This passage covers 9 T cell receptor beta chains from one sample sequenced in a study of T cell repertoires in cytomegalovirus infection (dated by TCRdb to about 2019). The antigens these receptors bind are not known. The treatment or condition label of this sample denotes: in vitro stimulation with specific CMV peptide epitopes to enrich CMV-specific T cells. The reads were generated on an Illumina HiSeq 1500. Using fastp at Q25 and MiXCR, TCRdb reprocessed the public reads and kept productive beta chains. Rows are combined by CDR3 protein, so each entry shows the most common genes and DNA. For this sample there are around 430,000 distinct CDR3 sequences; approximately 46% appear just once. The ten top clones hold around 44% of the sample. Source: cultured PBMCs, taken from culture after CMV antigen stimulation. The source of these receptors is a human donor in good health (CMV status not recorded). Some clones in this sample may be carry-over from other donors' samples.

The CDR3 spells CSALERDTDTQYF. CDR3 sequence (DNA): TGCAGTGCACTGGAGCGGGACACAGATACGCAGTATTTT. The rearrangement links TRBV20-1 to TRBJ2-3; TRBD2 aligns across 7 bases. The V gene end was trimmed by 6 bases and the J gene end by 2 bases; junction bases not matched to a gene: 5. The CDR3 runs to 13 residues. The germline CDR1 and CDR2 sequences are DFQATT and SNEGSKA (reference sequence).

This clonotype came up a few times. The chain has TRBV7-2 and TRBJ1-4; the D is unclear. The germline CDR1 and CDR2 sequences are SGHTA and FQGNSA. The length of the CDR3 is 14 residues. V was trimmed by 3 bases and J by 0 bases, leaving 5 bases between them. The CDR3 nucleotides are TGTGCCAGCAGCTTCCTCGCAACTAATGAAAAACTGTTTTTT. Protein sequence: CASSFLATNEKLFF.

The rearrangement links TRBV7-2 to TRBJ2-7, with D uncertain. V lost 2 bases to trimming and J lost 2 bases, with 7 bases between them. CDR1 is SGHTA and CDR2 is FQGNSA in the germline V gene. The CDR3 loop spans 13 amino acids. Here the CDR3 reads CASSLTMAYEQYF. The CDR3 bases are TGTGCCAGCAGCTTAACCATGGCCTACGAGCAGTACTTC. The variable domain in full, completed from reference TRBV7-2 and TRBJ2-7, reads GAGVSQSPSNKVTEKGKDVELRCDPISGHTALYWYRQSLGQGLEFLIYFQGNSAPDKSGLPSDRFSAERTGGSVSTLTIQRTQQEDSAVYLCASSLTMAYEQYFGPGTRLTVT.

The chain employs TRBV7-8 and TRBJ2-2; D is tentatively TRBD1 or TRBD2 (5 bases each). CDR3 size: 12 residues. The V gene's germline CDR1 is SGHVS and CDR2 FQNEAQ. Trimming removed 11 bases from V and 5 bases from J, with 12 bases in between. In DNA form, the CDR3 reads TGTGCCGGGACGGCCCCAACCGGGGAGCTGTTTTTT. Translating it yields CAGTAPTGELFF. The full variable domain, completed using reference TRBV7-8 and TRBJ2-2, is GAGVSQSPRYKVAKRGQDVALRCDPISGHVSLFWYQQALGQGPEFLTYFQNEAQLDKSGLPSDRFFAERPEGSVSTLKIQRTQQEDSAVYLCAGTAPTGELFFGEGSRLTVL.

The chain employs TRBV7-7 and TRBJ2-3; D gene uncertain. The ends were cut back, 1 base at V and 4 bases at J, with 9 bases in the middle. There are 14 residues in the CDR3. Per germline, CDR1 SSHAT and CDR2 FNYEAQ (reference sequence). CDR3 nucleotide sequence: TGTGCCAGCAGCTTAGGAGTATCCGCAGATACGCAGTATTTT. It codes for CASSLGVSADTQYF. The variable domain in full, with the rest retrieved from reference TRBV7-7 and TRBJ2-3, is GAGVSQSPRYKVTKRGQDVTLRCDPISSHATLYWYQQALGQGPEFLTYFNYEAQPDKSGLPSDRFSAERPEGSISTLTIQRTEQRDSAMYRCASSLGVSADTQYFGPGTRLTVL.

This chain uses TRBV18 with TRBJ2-1, with TRBD1 as a possible D gene (5 bases). The CDR3 runs 15 residues. CDR1 is KGHSH and CDR2 is LQKENI in the germline V gene. Trimming took 6 bases from V and 5 from J, leaving 17 bases between them. CDR3 in DNA: TGTGCCAGCTCTCCTCGACAGATAGTTAACAATGAGCAGTTCTTC. Amino acids: CASSPRQIVNNEQFF.

The rearrangement joins TRBV10-3 to TRBJ2-3; 7 bases are a match to TRBD2. Germline loops: CDR1 ENHRY, CDR2 SYGVKD. J gave up 4 bases and V 10 bases, and 26 bases lay outside the gene matches. This CDR3 spans 19 amino acids. As DNA, the CDR3 is TGTGCCACGCGAGCAACTCACACCGGTGGGGCGGGAGTCCCAGATACGCAGTATTTT. Its translation: CATRATHTGGAGVPDTQYF.

V gene TRBV24-1 combines with J gene TRBJ2-7; no definite D call. Germline values: CDR1 KGHDR, CDR2 SFDVKD. The V and J ends lost 6 bases and 3 bases respectively, with 8 bases between them. The CDR3 contains 12 residues. The CDR3 DNA reads TGTGCCACCAGTCGGCCTTTCTACGAGCAGTACTTC. Its protein product is CATSRPFYEQYF.

The chain carries TRBV6-1 and TRBJ2-3; 9 positions match TRBD1. V gave up 5 bases and J gave up 4 bases; unmatched junction bases: 16. The CDR3 is 18 amino acids. The germline V gene encodes CDR1 MNHNS and CDR2 SASEGT. The CDR3 coding sequence is TGTGCCAGCAGTAAATTAACAGGGGGCGCGTTTACCCCAGATACGCAGTATTTT. It yields the protein CASSKLTGGAFTPDTQYF.